This T cell receptor (beta chain) was sequenced during a study of T cell repertoires in cytomegalovirus infection. The overall study: An indication of both CMV infection and matching HLA type came from public TCR beta signatures.

One entry per CDR3 protein results from TCRdb running MiXCR on the reads. Of roughly 990,000 distinct CDR3 sequences detected, 31% appear once; the ten largest clones hold 13%. The CDR3 totals 14 residues. With 5 bases removed from V and 1 base from J, the gap between germline ends came to 12 bases. Germline CDR1 KGHSY, CDR2 FQNENV. As regards this clonotype: Its antigen is not known.

Regarding the study as a whole: HLA-C-restricted CMV-specific TCR beta clonotypes were dominant in the ex vivo response. Summed public TCR beta family frequency identified CMV carriers bearing the relevant HLA.

This TCR was recovered from a human donor in good health (CMV status not recorded). Some clones in this sample may be carry-over from other donors' samples. The source was cultured CD8+ T cells from PBMCs, collected from culture after CMV antigen stimulation. The chain combines TRBV16 with TRBJ2-7, with D uncertain. Here the CDR3 DNA reads TGTGCCAGCAGCAACCAACAGCATTCCTACGAGCAGTACTTC. It codes for CASSNQQHSYEQYF. Looking up the rest from reference TRBV16 and TRBJ2-7 gives the full variable domain: GEEVAQTPKHLVRGEGQKAKLYCAPIKGHSYVFWYQQVLKNEFKFLISFQNENVFDETGMPKERFSAKCLPNSPCSLEIQATKLEDSAVYFCASSNQQHSYEQYFGPGTRLTVT.